This TCR beta chain was sequenced in a study of Graves' ophthalmopathy and Graves' hyperthyroidism. RNA transcripts were the template, and TCR beta CDR3 regions were amplified from them. RT-PCR was first run with HTBI primers, then multiplex PCR in a second round. TCRdb reanalysed the multiplex PCR reads using MiXCR and keeps one entry per CDR3 protein. The sample carries about 210,000 distinct CDR3 sequences, around 30% recorded once. At least ten counts were recorded for this clonotype. A volume of about 9.7 ml of fresh peripheral blood supplied the PBMCs. This TCR came from a man aged 50 or older with Graves' ophthalmopathy. Sequencing used peripheral blood.

Here the CDR3 reads CSVAEGARAFF. CDR3 coding DNA: TGCAGCGTTGCCGAGGGGGCGAGGGCTTTCTTT. The chain combines TRBV29-1 with TRBJ1-1, with TRBD1 matching 7 bases. Germline assignment: CDR1 SQVTM and CDR2 ANQGSEA. V was pared by 4 bases and J by 11 bases, with 7 bases of the junction left unmatched. This CDR3 is 11 amino acids long.